Listed here are 30 T cell receptor beta chains from one sample, sequenced in a study of blood T cells in healthy people across ages. A second roughly 7 to 12 cycle PCR used barcoded and J-beta primers. TCRdb fed the 5' RACE reads into MiXCR, producing one record per CDR3 protein. The table lists 800,000 to 1,300,000 distinct CDR3 sequences, approximately 26% of them singletons, with about 0.69% in the top ten. In addition, the sample was reused for a study of T cells of mothers and their children.

The sample taken for sequencing was blood. The receptors were sampled from a girl aged 2-15 years in good health.

The table lists this clonotype with a few counts. One end of the junction is discordant with germline, which a read error may explain. The chain combines TRBV28 with TRBJ2-1; TRBD2 matches 9 bases. Germline V gives CDR1 MDHEN, CDR2 SYDVKM. The CDR3 length is 18 residues. The CDR3 DNA reads TGTGCCAGCAGTTCCGTAAGTGTTAGCGGGAGCTGGAACAATGGGCAGTTCTTC. Protein product: CASSSVSVSGSWNNGQFF.

The chain carries TRBV4-2 and TRBJ1-6; D is possibly TRBD1 (5 bases). V gave up 0 bases and J gave up 11 bases, with 17 bases separating them. This CDR3 has 16 residues. The V gene's germline CDR1 is LGHNA and CDR2 YNFKEQ. CDR3 nucleotides: TGTGCCAGCAGCCAAGATACGGCAGGGTCTAGTGCACCCCTCCACTTT. Translating it yields CASSQDTAGSSAPLHF.

There are a few counts of this clonotype. The V gene is TRBV20-1, the J gene TRBJ2-5, with 7 bases lining up with TRBD2. V shed 1 base, J shed 4 bases, and the junction held 6 bases outside the gene matches. CDR1 DFQATT and CDR2 SNEGSKA come from the germline V gene (reference sequence). The CDR3 consists of 14 residues. CDR3 residues: CSARGGGNRETQYF. The CDR3, as DNA: TGCAGTGCTAGAGGGGGGGGGAACCGAGAGACCCAGTACTTC.

The chain links TRBV4-1 to TRBJ1-4, with D hard to call. V lost 2 bases, J lost 0 bases, and 10 bases lay in between. CDR3 size: 16 residues. In germline, CDR1 is MGHRA, CDR2 YSYEKL. The CDR3 protein is CASSQRRATTNEKLFF. The CDR3 DNA reads TGCGCCAGCAGCCAACGCCGAGCAACAACTAATGAAAAACTGTTTTTT.

This rearrangement joins TRBV13 to TRBJ2-5, with 7 bases aligning to TRBD2. V shed 5 bases and J 4 bases; nucleotides not matched to a gene: 16. Germline V gene lookup returns CDR1 PRHDT and CDR2 FYEKMQ (reference sequence). This CDR3 spans 17 amino acids. Here the CDR3 reads CASSPQALNSGGETQYF. The CDR3 DNA reads as TGTGCCAGCAGCCCCCAAGCCCTAAACTCGGGGGGAGAGACCCAGTACTTC.

CDR3 in amino acids: CASSQFMWGQPQHF. The DNA for the CDR3 is TGCGCCAGCAGCCAATTTATGTGGGGGCAGCCCCAGCATTTT. The chain uses TRBV4-3 and TRBJ1-5; a weak D match, TRBD1 (5 bases). Germline V gene lookup returns CDR1 LGHNA and CDR2 YSLEER. The germline V and J ends were trimmed by 2 bases and 7 bases, with 12 bases remaining between them. This CDR3 is 14 amino acids long.

The chain recombines TRBV15 with TRBJ2-2; 7 nucleotides agree with TRBD1. This CDR3 comprises 17 residues. Germline lookup yields CDR1 LNHNV and CDR2 YYDKDF (reference sequence). V lost 0 bases, J lost 6 bases, and 10 bases stayed unmatched. DNA for the CDR3: TGTGCCACCAGCAGAGATCTCGGAACAGGGGCCGCCGGGGAGCTGTTTTTT. Translation gives CATSRDLGTGAAGELFF. Full variable domain (outside the CDR3, taken from reference TRBV15 and TRBJ2-2): DAMVIQNPRYQVTQFGKPVTLSCSQTLNHNVMYWYQQKSSQAPKLLFHYYDKDFNNEADTPDNFQSRRPNTSFCFLDIRSPGLGDTAMYLCATSRDLGTGAAGELFFGEGSRLTVL.

The rearrangement uses TRBV7-9 and TRBJ2-7; 12 bases map to TRBD2. Per germline, CDR1 SEHNR and CDR2 FQNEAQ (reference sequence). The CDR3 has 15 residues. The junction had 5 bases not matched to a gene; V was cut back by 4 bases and J by 4 bases. The CDR3 here is CASSSETSGRYEQYF. CDR3 DNA sequence: TGTGCCAGCAGCTCAGAGACTAGCGGGAGATACGAGCAGTACTTC.

The table lists this clonotype with a few counts. This chain connects TRBV29-1 to TRBJ2-1; D is possibly TRBD1 (6 bases). Per germline, CDR1 SQVTM and CDR2 ANQGSEA. The CDR3 is 13 residues long. V dropped 4 bases and J dropped 3 bases, with 10 bases sitting between them. The CDR3 loop is CSVVRDIYNEQFF. Written as DNA, the CDR3 is TGCAGCGTTGTGAGGGACATCTACAATGAGCAGTTCTTC.

This chain uses TRBV11-1 with TRBJ2-1; 9 bases fit TRBD1. The end of the DNA fits TRBJ2-5 better, so the J call may be wrong. The CDR3 is 20 amino acids. Germline V gene data show CDR1 as SGHAT and CDR2 as FQDESV (reference sequence). The CDR3, as DNA: TGTGCCAGCAGCACTCCCGAAGCCGGGACAGGGAGGTATTATATGGAGACCCAGTACTTC. Protein sequence: CASSTPEAGTGRYYMETQYF.

This clonotype was counted between two and nine times. V gene TRBV2 combines with J gene TRBJ2-3, with a possible D match to TRBD2 (5 bases). V dropped 6 bases and J dropped 0 bases, with 13 bases sitting between them. CDR3 length: 15 residues. Looked up from germline, CDR1 is SNHLY and CDR2 is FYNNEI. DNA of the CDR3: TGTGCCAGCAGGGCTGGTGGACTCAGCACAGATACGCAGTATTTT. Its protein product is CASRAGGLSTDTQYF.

This clonotype showed up just a few times. The rearrangement joins TRBV29-1 to TRBJ2-4; 7 bases are shared with TRBD1. The junction had 4 bases not matched to a gene; V was cut back by 7 bases and J by 7 bases. Germline V gene sequence: CDR1 SQVTM, CDR2 ANQGSEA. This CDR3 contains 11 residues. In DNA, the CDR3 is TGCAGCGCCAAACAGGGGAACATTCAGTACTTC. This codes for CSAKQGNIQYF.

A few counts support this clonotype. The chain links TRBV9 to TRBJ2-3, with 9 bases that match TRBD1. The germline CDR1 and CDR2 sequences are SGDLS and YYNGEE. The CDR3 is 13 amino acids. The junction had 9 bases not matched to a gene; V was cut back by 2 bases and J by 14 bases. CDR3 nucleotide sequence: TGTGCCAGCAGCGTCGTGCAGGGACAGGGCCTGTATTTT. Translating gives CASSVVQGQGLYF.

The chain recombines TRBV2 with TRBJ2-5; weak D call: TRBD1 (6 bases). Germline values: CDR1 SNHLY, CDR2 FYNNEI. The CDR3 totals 12 residues. Trimming stripped 10 bases from V and 1 base from J, with 10 bases between. In DNA, the CDR3 is TGTGCCACCGAGGACAGCCAAGAGACCCAGTACTTC. It encodes CATEDSQETQYF.

This clonotype has a handful of counts. The rearrangement joins TRBV12-3 or TRBV12-4 to TRBJ1-1; unclear D gene. V was cut by 4 bases and J by 2 bases, with 8 bases left in between. CDR3 size: 13 residues. This CDR3 reads CASSWNSNTEAFF. CDR3 coding DNA: TGTGCCAGCAGTTGGAATAGTAACACTGAAGCTTTCTTT.

This rearrangement joins TRBV21-1 to TRBJ2-5; the table names TRBD1, a call not compared with the DNA. TRBV21-1 counts as a pseudogene. The CDR3 consists of 18 residues. The CDR3 nucleotides are TGTGCCAGCAGCAAAGCGCTGGTAGGGGCAGGGGATGGAGAGGCCCAGTACTTC. Its translation is CASSKALVGAGDGEAQYF.

The chain combines TRBV4-1 with TRBJ1-2; 8 bases fit TRBD1. V shed 6 bases and J 6 bases; nucleotides not matched to a gene: 18. The CDR3 contains 17 residues. CDR1 MGHRA and CDR2 YSYEKL come from the germline V gene. CDR3 protein: CASSQRMGQGAWNGYTF. CDR3 nucleotide sequence: TGCGCCAGCAGTCAAAGGATGGGTCAGGGGGCCTGGAATGGCTACACCTTC.

The table lists this clonotype with a few counts. This sequence joins TRBV29-1 and TRBJ2-7; 10 bases are a match to TRBD2. CDR3 size: 12 residues. Germline V lookup: CDR1 SQVTM, CDR2 ANQGSEA. V lost 5 bases and J lost 7; bases outside the gene matches: 5. The CDR3 DNA reads TGCAGCGTTCGGCTAGCGGGAGATGAGCAGTACTTC. This codes for CSVRLAGDEQYF.

The chain links TRBV5-1 to TRBJ1-1; no reliable D call. Trimming left V 5 bases short and J 3 bases short, with 11 bases between. Germline lookup yields CDR1 SGHRS and CDR2 YFSETQ. This CDR3 has 13 amino acids. CDR3 region: CASSRPGYTEAFF. In DNA form, the CDR3 reads TGCGCCAGCAGTCGCCCGGGATACACTGAAGCTTTCTTT.

J is TRBJ2-5 and V is TRBV18; 10 bases line up with TRBD1. Trimming at V came to 4 bases and at J to 3 bases, leaving 11 bases not matched to a gene. The V gene's germline CDR1 is KGHSH and CDR2 LQKENI. The length of the CDR3 is 17 residues. The CDR3 protein is CASSRTADRGREETQYF. CDR3 DNA: TGTGCCAGCTCACGAACCGCCGACAGGGGGCGAGAAGAGACCCAGTACTTC.

The chain is built from TRBV11-2 and TRBJ1-3; D may be TRBD1 (5 bases). CDR3 size: 16 residues. CDR1 and CDR2 (germline): SGHAT, FQNNGV. V lost 3 bases and J 0 bases, leaving 12 bases between the germline ends. CDR3 in amino acids: CASSFGGVSSGNTIYF. The DNA for the CDR3 is TGTGCCAGCAGCTTCGGGGGTGTGAGCTCTGGAAACACCATATATTTT.

The chain couples TRBV25-1 to TRBJ2-4; D is undetermined. CDR3 length: 12 residues. Germline V gene sequence: CDR1 MGHDK, CDR2 SYGVNS. The V end lost 4 bases, the J end lost 6 bases, and 7 bases lay between the germline ends. CDR3 sequence reads: CASSVIPNIQYF. The CDR3 nucleotides are TGTGCCAGCAGTGTGATTCCAAACATTCAGTACTTC.

The sample holds one count of this clonotype. This sequence joins TRBV12-3 or TRBV12-4 and TRBJ2-5; D perhaps matches TRBD1 (6 bases). The CDR3 extends over 13 amino acids. The V and J ends lost 6 bases and 9 bases respectively, with 17 bases between them. Here the CDR3 DNA reads TGTGCCAGCAGCGGACAGTTCACGGAGGCCCAGTACTTC. It codes for CASSGQFTEAQYF.

V and J are TRBV7-2 and TRBJ2-5; tentatively, D is TRBD2 (5 bases). Germline CDR1 SGHTA, CDR2 FQGNSA. This CDR3 has 12 residues. The germline V and J ends were trimmed by 4 bases and 9 bases, with 12 bases remaining between them. CDR3 region: CASSSQLRAQYF. Here the CDR3 DNA reads TGTGCCAGCAGCTCGCAGCTGCGGGCCCAGTACTTC.

The chain carries TRBV27 and TRBJ2-3; D unclear. V was cut by 4 bases and J by 0 bases, with 14 bases left in between. This CDR3 region has 16 residues. Per germline, CDR1 MNHEY and CDR2 SMNVEV (reference sequence). CDR3 nucleotide sequence: TGTGCCAGCAGTTCCGGCGAGATGATTAGCACAGATACGCAGTATTTT. Residues: CASSSGEMISTDTQYF.

This clonotype was seen more than once but under ten times. One end of the junction does not line up with germline, which may come from a read error. The V gene is TRBV6-4, the J gene TRBJ2-5; D may match TRBD1 or TRBD2 (5 bases each). The CDR3 is 15 residues long. The germline gives CDR1 MRHNA, CDR2 SNTAGT. The CDR3 sequence is CASTGQERISEAQYF. The CDR3 bases are TGTGCCAGCACGGGGCAGGAAAGAATCTCAGAGGCCCAGTACTTC.

This clonotype occurred a few times. CDR3 protein: CSVAGTSLNYEQYF. In DNA, the CDR3 is TGCAGCGTTGCCGGGACTAGTCTAAATTACGAGCAGTACTTC. V usage is TRBV29-1 and J usage is TRBJ2-1; 8 bases match TRBD2. The DNA end is more similar to TRBJ2-7, so the J call may be wrong. CDR1 and CDR2 from the germline V gene are SQVTM and ANQGSEA. This CDR3 spans 14 amino acids.

In nucleotides, the CDR3 is TGTGCCAGCAGCTTTTTAGGGGGGAGCTCCTACAATGAGCAGTTCTTC. This codes for CASSFLGGSSYNEQFF. The genes are TRBV5-6 and TRBJ2-1, with D tentatively TRBD1 or TRBD2 (6 bases each). The germline V and J ends were trimmed by 2 bases and 0 bases, with 12 bases remaining between them. The V gene's germline CDR1 is SGHDT and CDR2 YYEEEE. The CDR3 totals 16 residues.

The chain employs TRBV28 and TRBJ2-7, with 9 bases matching TRBD1. V dropped 5 bases and J dropped 4; count of bases not matched to a gene: 6. The germline gives CDR1 MDHEN, CDR2 SYDVKM. The CDR3 sequence is 14 residues long. CDR3 nucleotides: TGTGCCAGCAGTCGGACAGGGGCACCATACGAGCAGTACTTC. Its translation: CASSRTGAPYEQYF.

V is TRBV7-9 and J is TRBJ2-5; no clear D gene. The CDR3 spans 12 residues. The V gene lost 6 bases and the J gene lost 5 bases, with 10 bases spanning the gap. The germline CDR1 and CDR2 sequences are SEHNR and FQNEAQ (reference sequence). The CDR3 loop reads CASSNIGETQYF. The DNA for the CDR3 is TGTGCCAGCAGTAATATCGGTGAGACCCAGTACTTC. The variable domain in full, with the rest retrieved from reference TRBV7-9 and TRBJ2-5, is DTGVSQNPRHKITKRGQNVTFRCDPISEHNRLYWYRQTLGQGPEFLTYFQNEAQLEKSRLLSDRFSAERPKGSFSTLEIQRTEQGDSAMYLCASSNIGETQYFGPGTRLLVL.